These 5 T cell receptor beta chains came from one sample sequenced in a study of blood T cell repertoires in COVID-19. The protocol was immunoSEQ multiplex PCR, while the TCRdb copy is restricted to in-frame clones and leaves out a portion. The sample shows approximately 180,000 clones, 80% to 90% of them seen only once. The sequenced material came from peripheral blood. The receptors originated from a man aged 35 to 55 with active or convalescent COVID-19.

The chain couples TRBV19 to TRBJ2-2, with 7 bases identical to TRBD1. Trimming removed 10 bases from V and 1 base from J; junction bases left unmatched: 6. From germline, CDR1 is LNHDA and CDR2 SQIVND (reference sequence). This CDR3 is built from 14 residues. In DNA form, the CDR3 reads TGTGCCACCCCAAGGACAGGGAACACCGGGGAGCTGTTTTTT. This gives the protein CATPRTGNTGELFF.

The rearrangement uses TRBV5-8 and TRBJ2-7; no clear D. Germline CDR1 and CDR2: SGHTS and YDEGEE. This CDR3 has 15 residues. Deletions cut 0 bases from V and 0 bases from J, with 10 bases between. The CDR3 sequence is CASSLGLGSSYEQYF. The CDR3 DNA reads TGTGCCAGCAGCTTGGGGTTGGGCTCCTCCTACGAGCAGTACTTC. The variable domain in full, with the rest retrieved from reference TRBV5-8 and TRBJ2-7, is EAGVTQSPTHLIKTRGQQATLRCSPISGHTSVYWYQQALGLGLQFLLWYDEGEERNRGNFPPRFSGRQFPNYSSELNVNALELEDSALYLCASSLGLGSSYEQYFGPGTRLTVT.

The chain uses TRBV4-2 and TRBJ2-3; TRBD2 aligns across 10 bases. The CDR3 runs to 16 residues. The germline V gene encodes CDR1 LGHNA and CDR2 YNFKEQ. V shed 3 bases, J shed 6 bases, and the junction held 9 bases outside the gene matches. The CDR3 nucleotides read TGTGCCAGCAGCCAGACCGCGGGTAGCGGGGGGGATACGCAGTATTTT. Translated, it gives CASSQTAGSGGDTQYF.

This CDR3 is CASSQDRGAYSPLHF. The CDR3 DNA is TGCGCCAGCAGCCAAGATCGCGGCGCTTATTCACCCCTCCACTTT. The J gene is TRBJ1-6, the V gene TRBV4-3, with D hard to call. Germline CDR1 is LGHNA and CDR2 is YSLEER. CDR3 size: 15 residues. The V and J ends lost 0 bases and 8 bases respectively, with 11 bases between them.

V is TRBV25-1 and J is TRBJ1-2; 9 bases agree with TRBD1. The germline gives CDR1 MGHDK, CDR2 SYGVNS. This CDR3 region has 12 residues. V was clipped by 10 bases and J by 4 bases; unmatched bases: 4. The DNA of the CDR3 is TGTGCCAACAGGACAGGGGTCTATGGCTACACCTTC. This encodes CANRTGVYGYTF.